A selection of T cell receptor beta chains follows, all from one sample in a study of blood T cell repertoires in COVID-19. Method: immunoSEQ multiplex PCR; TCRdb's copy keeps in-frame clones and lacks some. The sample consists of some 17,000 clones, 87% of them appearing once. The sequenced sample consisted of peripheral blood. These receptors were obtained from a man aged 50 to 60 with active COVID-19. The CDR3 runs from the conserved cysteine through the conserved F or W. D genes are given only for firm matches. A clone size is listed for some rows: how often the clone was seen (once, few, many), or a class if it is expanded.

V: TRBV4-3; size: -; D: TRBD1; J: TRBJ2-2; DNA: TGCGCCAGCAGCCTAGGGGGCAGGGGGTATCGGGAGCTGTTTTTT; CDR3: CASSLGGRGYRELFF
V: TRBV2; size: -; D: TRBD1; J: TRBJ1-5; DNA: TGTGCCAGCAGCCTCCGGGACAGGCTTCAGCCCCAGCATTTT; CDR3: CASSLRDRLQPQHF
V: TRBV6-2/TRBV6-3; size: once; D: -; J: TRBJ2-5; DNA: TGTGCCAGCAGTTATGACTACCGGGGAGAGACCCAGTACTTC; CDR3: CASSYDYRGETQYF
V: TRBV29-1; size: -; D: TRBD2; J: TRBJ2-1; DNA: TGCAGCGTTGACAGCGGGAGAGGTAATGAGCAGTTCTTC; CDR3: CSVDSGRGNEQFF
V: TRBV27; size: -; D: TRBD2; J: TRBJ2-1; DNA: TGTGCCAGCAGTTTATCCTCGGACCCCGGGGGGAATGAGCAGTTCTTC; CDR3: CASSLSSDPGGNEQFF
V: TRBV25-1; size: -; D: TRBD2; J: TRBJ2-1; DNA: TGTGCCAGCAAACGAGCGGGGGGCCCCTACAATGAGCAGTTCTTC; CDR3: CASKRAGGPYNEQFF
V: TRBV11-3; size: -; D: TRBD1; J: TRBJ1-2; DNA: TGTGCCAGCAGCATGGGACAGGAGGGCTACACCTTC; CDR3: CASSMGQEGYTF
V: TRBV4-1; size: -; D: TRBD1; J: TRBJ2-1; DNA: TGCGCCAGCAGCCAAGAGAGACAGGACAGGGGGTTCTTC; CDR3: CASSQERQDRGFF
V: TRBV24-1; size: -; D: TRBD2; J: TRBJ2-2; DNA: TGTGCCACCAGTGATCCGGGACTAGCGGGAGTAGGGGAGCTGTTTTTT; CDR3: CATSDPGLAGVGELFF
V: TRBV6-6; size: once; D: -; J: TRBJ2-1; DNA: TGTGCCAGCAGTTATGGGGACTCGTTTTACAATGAGCAGTTCTTC; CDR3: CASSYGDSFYNEQFF
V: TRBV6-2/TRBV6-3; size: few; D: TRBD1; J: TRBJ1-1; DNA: TGTGCCAGCAGTTACCGAACAGGGGACGTGAACACTGAAGCTTTCTTT; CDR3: CASSYRTGDVNTEAFF
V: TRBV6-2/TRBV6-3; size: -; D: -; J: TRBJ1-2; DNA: TGTGCCAGCAGTTACCCCCAGATGGGCTACACCTTC; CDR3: CASSYPQMGYTF
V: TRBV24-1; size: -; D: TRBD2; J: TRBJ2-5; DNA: TGTGCCACCAGTGACCCGCTAGCGGTGGGGGGAGAGACCCAGTACTTC; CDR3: CATSDPLAVGGETQYF
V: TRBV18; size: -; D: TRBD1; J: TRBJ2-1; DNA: TGTGCCAGCTCACTCGGACAGGGAAGGGCCAATGAGCAGTTCTTC; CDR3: CASSLGQGRANEQFF
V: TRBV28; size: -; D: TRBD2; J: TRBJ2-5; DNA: TGTGCCAGCAGTTTCAGCGGGAGCCAAGAGACCCAGTACTTC; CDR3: CASSFSGSQETQYF
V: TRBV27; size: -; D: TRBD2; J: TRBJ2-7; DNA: TGTGCCAGCAGTTTTTTGCGCGGGAGGATCTACGAGCAGTACTTC; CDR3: CASSFLRGRIYEQYF
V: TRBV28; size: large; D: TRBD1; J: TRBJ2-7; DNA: TGTGCCAGCAGAACCGGGACAGGGAGGAGGGACGAGCAGTACTTC; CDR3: CASRTGTGRRDEQYF
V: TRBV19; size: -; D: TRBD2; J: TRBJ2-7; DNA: TGTGCCAGTAGTGACGGGCCAGCGGGAGTCCCACCCTACGAGCAGTACTTC; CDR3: CASSDGPAGVPPYEQYF
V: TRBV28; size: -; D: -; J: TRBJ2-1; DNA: TGTGCCAGCAGGCCTCTGGGAGGAGGAGAGTACAATGAGCAGTTCTTC; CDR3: CASRPLGGGEYNEQFF
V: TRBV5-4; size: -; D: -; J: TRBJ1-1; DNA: TGTGCCAGCAGCTCTCCCGGCGGCACTGAAGCTTTCTTT; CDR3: CASSSPGGTEAFF
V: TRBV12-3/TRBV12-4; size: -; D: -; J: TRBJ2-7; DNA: TGTGCCAGCAGTACAGGGACAACTTACGAGCAGTACTTC; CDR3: CASSTGTTYEQYF
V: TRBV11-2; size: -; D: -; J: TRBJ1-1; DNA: TGTGCCAGCAGCCCCGGGACATCTGCTTACACTGAAGCTTTCTTT; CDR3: CASSPGTSAYTEAFF
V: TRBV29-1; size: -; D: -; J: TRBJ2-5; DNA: TGCAGCGTTGTTGAGGGCCTCCAAGAGACCCAGTACTTC; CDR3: CSVVEGLQETQYF